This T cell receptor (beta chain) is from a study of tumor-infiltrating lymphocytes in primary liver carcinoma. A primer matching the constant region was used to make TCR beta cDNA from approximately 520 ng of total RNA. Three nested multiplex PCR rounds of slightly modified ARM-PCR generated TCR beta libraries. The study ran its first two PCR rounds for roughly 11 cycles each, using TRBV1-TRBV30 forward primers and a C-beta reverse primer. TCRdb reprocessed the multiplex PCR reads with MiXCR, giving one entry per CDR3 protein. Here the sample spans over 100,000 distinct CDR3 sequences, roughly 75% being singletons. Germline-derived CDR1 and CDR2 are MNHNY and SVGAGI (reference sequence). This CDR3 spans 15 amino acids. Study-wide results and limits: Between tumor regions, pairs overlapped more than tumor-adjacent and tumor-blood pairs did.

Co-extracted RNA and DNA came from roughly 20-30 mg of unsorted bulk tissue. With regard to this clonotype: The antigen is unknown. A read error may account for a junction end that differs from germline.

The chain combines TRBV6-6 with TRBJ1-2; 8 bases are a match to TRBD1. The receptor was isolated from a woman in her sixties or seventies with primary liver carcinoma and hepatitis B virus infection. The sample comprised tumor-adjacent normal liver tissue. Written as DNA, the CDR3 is TGTGCTAGCAGTTTCCCATACGGGACAGGCTATGTCTACACCTTC. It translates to CASSFPYGTGYVYTF.